Below, 28 T cell receptor beta chains from the same sample are listed, as sequenced in a study of T cell responses to AZD1222 COVID-19 vaccine. The method was immunoSEQ multiplex PCR; TCRdb's version includes in-frame clones alone and lacks a portion of them. The repertoire holds approximately 120,000 clones, with about 90% as singletons. This specimen consisted of peripheral blood, obtained on day 0 of AZD1222 vaccination. Every receptor here comes from an adult in good health.

V and J are TRBV5-1 and TRBJ2-5; no reliable D call. Germline lookup yields CDR1 SGHRS and CDR2 YFSETQ. The CDR3 length is 16 residues. V gave up 0 bases and J gave up 0 bases, with 12 bases separating them. The chain's CDR3 is CASSLVFMGNQETQYF. As DNA, the CDR3 is TGCGCCAGCAGCTTGGTCTTTATGGGGAACCAAGAGACCCAGTACTTC. The full variable domain, its missing parts supplied by reference TRBV5-1 and TRBJ2-5, is KAGVTQTPRYLIKTRGQQVTLSCSPISGHRSVSWYQQTPGQGLQFLFEYFSETQRNKGNFPGRFSGRQFSNSRSEMNVSTLELGDSALYLCASSLVFMGNQETQYFGPGTRLLVL.

The V gene is TRBV7-9, the J gene TRBJ1-1; D is unclear. V dropped 1 base and J dropped 0 bases, with 9 bases sitting between them. This CDR3 is built from 15 residues. From germline, CDR1 is SEHNR and CDR2 FQNEAQ (reference sequence). CDR3 amino acids: CASSLGGRVNTEAFF. The CDR3 DNA is TGTGCCAGCAGCTTAGGGGGAAGGGTGAACACTGAAGCTTTCTTT.

The CDR3, as DNA: TGTGCCAGTAGTATCGTTGCAACCCGAACTCGAAACACCATATATTTT. It is translated as CASSIVATRTRNTIYF. The rearrangement links TRBV19 to TRBJ1-3; D call uncertain. Looked up from germline, CDR1 is LNHDA and CDR2 is SQIVND (reference sequence). The CDR3 contains 16 residues. V was cut by 3 bases and J by 5 bases, with 17 bases left in between.

The chain combines TRBV3-1 (or the pseudogene TRBV3-2) with TRBJ1-1; 9 bases fit TRBD1. V lost 5 bases and J lost 0; bases outside the gene matches: 4. The CDR3 is made up of 15 amino acids. CDR1 is LGHDT, CDR2 YNNKEL, per germline (reference sequence). In DNA form, the CDR3 reads TGTGCCAGCAGCGTCCGGGACAGGGTGAACACTGAAGCTTTCTTT. As protein: CASSVRDRVNTEAFF.

The chain employs TRBV7-8 and TRBJ2-5; 11 bases fit TRBD2. Germline values: CDR1 SGHVS, CDR2 FQNEAQ. The CDR3 covers 16 residues. The V gene end was trimmed by 2 bases and the J gene end by 5 bases; junction bases not matched to a gene: 7. CDR3 protein: CASSLLTSGTLETQYF. CDR3 nucleotide sequence: TGTGCCAGCAGCTTATTGACTAGCGGGACTCTGGAGACCCAGTACTTC.

This clone has only a few counts. The V gene is TRBV19, the J gene TRBJ1-1; perhaps TRBD1 as D (5 bases). This CDR3 spans 14 amino acids. Trimming took 8 bases from V and 4 from J, leaving 17 bases between them. The V gene's germline CDR1 is LNHDA and CDR2 SQIVND (reference sequence). CDR3 loop: CASVTGGGSTEAFF. CDR3 DNA: TGTGCCAGTGTAACAGGTGGGGGGAGCACTGAAGCTTTCTTT.

This chain uses TRBV7-2 with TRBJ1-5, with a weak D call TRBD1 (5 bases). CDR3 length equals 13 residues. V lost 5 bases and J lost 8, with 13 bases in between. Germline CDR1 and CDR2: SGHTA and FQGNSA. The DNA for the CDR3 is TGTGCCAGCAGCCTCCTGACAGAAGAGCCCCAGCATTTT. Its translation is CASSLLTEEPQHF.

The V and J genes are TRBV27 and TRBJ2-7; D call uncertain. The V and J ends lost 5 bases and 3 bases respectively, with 17 bases between them. The CDR3 consists of 15 residues. Germline V gene sequence: CDR1 MNHEY, CDR2 SMNVEV (reference sequence). The CDR3 is CASSPSPPHDYEQYF. The DNA of the CDR3 is TGTGCCAGCAGTCCCTCTCCACCGCACGACTACGAGCAGTACTTC.

V and J are TRBV5-1 and TRBJ2-1, with 9 bases that match TRBD1. V shed 1 base, J shed 5 bases, and the junction held 4 bases outside the gene matches. Germline loops: CDR1 SGHRS, CDR2 YFSETQ. The length of the CDR3 is 15 residues. CDR3 DNA: TGCGCCAGCAGCTTGCTCGGACAGGGGAACAATGAGCAGTTCTTC. It codes for CASSLLGQGNNEQFF.

V usage is TRBV15 and J usage is TRBJ2-5; tentative D call: TRBD2 (6 bases). CDR1 is LNHNV and CDR2 is YYDKDF in the germline V gene (reference sequence). The CDR3 loop spans 15 amino acids. The germline V and J ends were trimmed by 5 bases and 3 bases, with 16 bases remaining between them. The CDR3 sequence: CATSGRRGPEETQYF. The CDR3 DNA reads as TGTGCCACCAGCGGCCGGCGGGGACCGGAAGAGACCCAGTACTTC.

The V gene is TRBV6-5, the J gene TRBJ2-1; D may match TRBD1 or TRBD2 (5 bases each). The V end lost 4 bases, the J end lost 2 bases, and 9 bases lay between the germline ends. The CDR3 totals 14 residues. The V gene's germline CDR1 is MNHEY and CDR2 SVGAGI. CDR3 nucleotide sequence: TGTGCCAGCAGTTTGGGGGTGGCCTACAATGAGCAGTTCTTC. Protein product: CASSLGVAYNEQFF.

The chain has TRBV6-5 and TRBJ1-2, with TRBD1 matching over 7 bases. In germline, CDR1 is MNHEY, CDR2 SVGAGI. The CDR3 is 15 amino acids. With V trimmed by 2 bases and J by 4 bases, 7 bases remained unmatched. The CDR3 sequence: CASSYVGQPLYGYTF. CDR3 sequence (DNA): TGTGCCAGCAGTTACGTGGGACAGCCGCTCTATGGCTACACCTTC.

V is TRBV19 and J is TRBJ1-5; no definite D call. Germline CDR1 and CDR2: LNHDA and SQIVND (reference sequence). The CDR3 spans 14 residues. Trimming removed 3 bases at V and 1 base at J, with 7 bases between. The CDR3 DNA reads as TGTGCCAGTAGTATCTACGGAAGCAATCAGCCCCAGCATTTT. It specifies CASSIYGSNQPQHF. The complete variable domain, with remaining parts taken from reference TRBV19 and TRBJ1-5, reads DGGITQSPKYLFRKEGQNVTLSCEQNLNHDAMYWYRQDPGQGLRLIYYSQIVNDFQKGDIAEGYSVSREKKESFPLTVTSAQKNPTAFYLCASSIYGSNQPQHFGDGTRLSIL.

This rearrangement joins TRBV6-6 to TRBJ1-5, with D perhaps TRBD1 (5 bases). Per germline, CDR1 MNHNY and CDR2 SVGAGI (reference sequence). The CDR3 has 15 amino acids. The germline V and J ends were trimmed by 5 bases and 4 bases, with 15 bases remaining between them. The DNA for the CDR3 is TGTGCCAGCAGTAAAAGATCGGGACCGAATCAGCCCCAGCATTTT. This codes for CASSKRSGPNQPQHF.

V and J are TRBV2 and TRBJ2-1, with D unclear. The CDR3 has 14 amino acids. Trimming left V 5 bases short and J 5 bases short, with 13 bases between. Germline V gene sequence: CDR1 SNHLY, CDR2 FYNNEI. CDR3 nucleotides: TGTGCCAGCAGTCCCGGTAGTCTCAACAATGAGCAGTTCTTC. It encodes CASSPGSLNNEQFF.

The chain has TRBV3-1 (or the pseudogene TRBV3-2) and TRBJ1-3; D is undetermined. CDR1 is LGHDT and CDR2 is YNNKEL in the germline V gene (reference sequence). V was trimmed by 1 base and J by 4 bases, leaving 8 bases between them. The CDR3 loop spans 14 amino acids. Here the CDR3 reads CASSQVESGNTIYF. The CDR3 nucleotides read TGTGCCAGCAGCCAAGTTGAGTCAGGAAACACCATATATTTT.

This clone was detected once. The chain couples TRBV2 to TRBJ1-5; no clear D. The CDR3 has 16 residues. V was trimmed by 2 bases and J by 0 bases, leaving 11 bases between them. Per the germline V gene, CDR1 is SNHLY and CDR2 is FYNNEI. In nucleotides, the CDR3 is TGTGCCAGCAGTGAAAGCGGGCCTTTTAGCAATCAGCCCCAGCATTTT. It is translated as CASSESGPFSNQPQHF.

The chain combines TRBV14 with TRBJ2-7; tentatively, D is TRBD1 (6 bases). Germline-derived CDR1 and CDR2 are SGHDN and FVKESK. The CDR3 has 17 residues. Between the trimmed V and J ends, which lost 10 bases and 2 bases, there was a span of 27 bases. The CDR3 reads CAIRLKQPYRETYEQYF. The CDR3, as DNA: TGTGCCATCCGCCTCAAGCAGCCTTACAGGGAAACCTACGAGCAGTACTTC.

This clone was observed many times. The genes are TRBV7-8 and TRBJ2-7, with D perhaps TRBD2 (6 bases). Germline V lookup: CDR1 SGHVS, CDR2 FQNEAQ. The V end lost 3 bases, the J end lost 0 bases, and 18 bases lay between the germline ends. There are 17 residues in the CDR3. CDR3 residues: CASSFGGWVEGSYEQYF. The CDR3 DNA reads TGTGCCAGCAGCTTCGGGGGTTGGGTGGAGGGCTCCTACGAGCAGTACTTC.

This sequence joins TRBV19 and TRBJ1-1; the D is unclear. The CDR3 totals 12 residues. Germline lookup yields CDR1 LNHDA and CDR2 SQIVND (reference sequence). V shed 6 bases and J shed 5 bases, with 10 bases lying between them. The CDR3 is CASRSDRTEAFF. The CDR3 coding sequence is TGTGCCAGTAGGTCGGATCGGACTGAAGCTTTCTTT.

The gene calls are TRBV6-5 and TRBJ1-1; a weak D match, TRBD1 (6 bases). CDR3 size: 14 residues. Germline CDR1 MNHEY, CDR2 SVGAGI. Trimming stripped 4 bases from V and 1 base from J, with 10 bases between. CDR3 nucleotides: TGTGCCAGCAGTTCGGCGGACAGGAACACTGAAGCTTTCTTT. This encodes CASSSADRNTEAFF.

This rearrangement joins TRBV7-2 to TRBJ1-1; D gene uncertain. The CDR3 covers 15 residues. Germline V gene data show CDR1 as SGHTA and CDR2 as FQGNSA. Trimming cost V 4 bases and J 0 bases, with 12 bases left between them. The CDR3 nucleotides read TGTGCCAGCAGCTGGGTCGCGCCCATGAACACTGAAGCTTTCTTT. It specifies CASSWVAPMNTEAFF.

This clone was seen more than once but under ten times. The rearrangement uses TRBV19 and TRBJ1-5; unclear D gene. CDR3 size: 11 residues. Germline CDR1 is LNHDA and CDR2 is SQIVND (reference sequence). Between the trimmed V and J ends, which lost 5 bases and 6 bases, there was a span of 5 bases. Here the CDR3 DNA reads TGTGCCAGTAGTTCCACTCAGCCCCAGCATTTT. As protein: CASSSTQPQHF.

The chain uses TRBV25-1 and TRBJ2-1, with TRBD1 matching 10 bases. CDR3 length: 16 residues. The germline V gene encodes CDR1 MGHDK and CDR2 SYGVNS. J gave up 2 bases and V 2 bases, and 3 bases lay outside the gene matches. The CDR3 here is CASSEPGQGAYNEQFF. In nucleotides, the CDR3 is TGTGCCAGCAGTGAACCCGGACAGGGGGCCTACAATGAGCAGTTCTTC.

The chain uses TRBV5-4 and TRBJ2-2, with TRBD1 as a possible D gene (6 bases). CDR1 SGHNT and CDR2 YYREEE come from the germline V gene (reference sequence). Between the trimmed V and J ends, which lost 0 bases and 5 bases, there was a span of 11 bases. The CDR3 has 15 residues. The CDR3 DNA reads TGTGCCAGCAGCTTGGTACAGGGTGGAACCGGGGAGCTGTTTTTT. This codes for CASSLVQGGTGELFF.

This clone was observed once. The chain combines TRBV7-2 with TRBJ1-2; possibly TRBD1 for D (6 bases). CDR1 and CDR2 from the germline V gene are SGHTA and FQGNSA. The CDR3 sequence is 15 residues long. Trimming took 3 bases from V and 4 from J, leaving 15 bases between them. The CDR3 DNA follows: TGTGCCAGCAGCTTGAGCGGACAGACCTTCTATGGCTACACCTTC. Protein product: CASSLSGQTFYGYTF.

This clone appeared a single time. V usage is TRBV5-1 and J usage is TRBJ1-4; tentative D call: TRBD1 (5 bases). CDR1 and CDR2 (germline): SGHRS, YFSETQ. Trimming took 1 base from V and 7 from J, leaving 11 bases between them. The CDR3 sequence is 14 residues long. CDR3 in amino acids: CASSLRSGSEKLFF. As DNA, the CDR3 is TGCGCCAGCAGCTTGCGGTCAGGGTCTGAAAAACTGTTTTTT.

The rearrangement uses TRBV7-2 and TRBJ2-7; 11 bases line up with TRBD1. The germline CDR1 and CDR2 sequences are SGHTA and FQGNSA. This CDR3 contains 14 residues. Losses at the gene ends were 7 bases for V and 7 bases for J; bases not matched to a gene: 9. This chain's CDR3 is CASNIGQGAGEQYF. CDR3 coding DNA: TGTGCCAGCAACATTGGACAGGGGGCAGGGGAGCAGTACTTC.